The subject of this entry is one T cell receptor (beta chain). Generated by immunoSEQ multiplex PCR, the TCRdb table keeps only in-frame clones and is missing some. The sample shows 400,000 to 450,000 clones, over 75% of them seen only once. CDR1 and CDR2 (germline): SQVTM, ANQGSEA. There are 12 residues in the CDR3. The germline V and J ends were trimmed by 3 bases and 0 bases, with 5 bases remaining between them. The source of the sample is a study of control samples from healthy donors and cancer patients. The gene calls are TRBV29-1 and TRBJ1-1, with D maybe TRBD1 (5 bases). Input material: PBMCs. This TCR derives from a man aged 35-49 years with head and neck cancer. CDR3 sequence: CSVEGVNTEAFF. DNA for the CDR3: TGCAGCGTTGAGGGGGTGAACACTGAAGCTTTCTTT.